Listed below are T cell receptor beta chains from one sample, sequenced in a study of blood T cell repertoires in COVID-19. The data were produced by immunoSEQ multiplex PCR, yet TCRdb's version contains in-frame clones alone and is incomplete. The table records about 110,000 clones, around 89% of them present only once. The sequenced sample was peripheral blood. These TCRs come from a human donor in a cohort sampled during active COVID-19. CDR3s include the opening cysteine and the closing phenylalanine or tryptophan. D genes are given only for firm matches. Clone size, where shown, is once, few, many, or a class for clones that have expanded.

>-|once|TRBV19|TRBJ1-1
CASSIQGPNTEAFF
>-|-|TRBV2|TRBJ2-7
CASRDSILYEQYF
>TRBD1|-|TRBV3-1/TRBV3-2|TRBJ2-2
CASSLGTGWKLFF
>TRBD2|few|TRBV7-9|TRBJ2-1
CASSRGLAGGRGEQFF
>-|-|TRBV21-1|TRBJ1-2
CASSKGGTGANYGYTF
>TRBD2|-|TRBV7-2|TRBJ2-7
CASSPRGGYEQYF
>TRBD1|-|TRBV28|TRBJ1-1
CASSRDRVNTEAFF
>-|-|TRBV7-8|TRBJ2-7
CASSSRFGVREQYF
>TRBD2|-|TRBV7-6|TRBJ2-7
CASSASSGGRYEQYF
>-|-|TRBV6-5|TRBJ2-3
CASNLQGADTQYF
>TRBD1|-|TRBV2|TRBJ1-3
CASRLQGFGNTIYF
>TRBD2|-|TRBV6-1|TRBJ2-5
CASSEPSGLVRETQYF
>-|-|TRBV19|TRBJ1-5
CASSIGAASNQPQHF
>-|-|TRBV18|TRBJ1-4
CASSALSLEKLFF
>TRBD1|-|TRBV5-4|TRBJ1-2
CASSLGQGSNGYTF
>-|-|TRBV27|TRBJ1-6
CASSRHSAGSPLHF
>-|-|TRBV2|TRBJ1-5
CASSVSGPDQPQHF
>-|few|TRBV27|TRBJ1-6
CASSNGGSPLHF
>-|few|TRBV4-2|TRBJ2-1
CASSQDRGYNEQFF
>-|-|TRBV15|TRBJ2-2
CATSNREGGLFF
>TRBD2|-|TRBV11-2|TRBJ2-7
CASSPPLAGGTYEQYF
>TRBD1|-|TRBV18|TRBJ1-2
CASSPKAGGGGYTF
>-|-|TRBV9|TRBJ2-1
CASSVAYYNEQFF
>TRBD2|-|TRBV27|TRBJ2-1
CASSINTGTSSEQFF
>-|-|TRBV9|TRBJ2-1
CASSADSLSSQFF
>-|few|TRBV5-4|TRBJ1-5
CASSSIDSNQPQHF
>-|once|TRBV7-2|TRBJ2-1
CASSFFGGELYNEQFF
>TRBD1|-|TRBV4-3|TRBJ2-7
CASSQETGTGPSITYEQYF